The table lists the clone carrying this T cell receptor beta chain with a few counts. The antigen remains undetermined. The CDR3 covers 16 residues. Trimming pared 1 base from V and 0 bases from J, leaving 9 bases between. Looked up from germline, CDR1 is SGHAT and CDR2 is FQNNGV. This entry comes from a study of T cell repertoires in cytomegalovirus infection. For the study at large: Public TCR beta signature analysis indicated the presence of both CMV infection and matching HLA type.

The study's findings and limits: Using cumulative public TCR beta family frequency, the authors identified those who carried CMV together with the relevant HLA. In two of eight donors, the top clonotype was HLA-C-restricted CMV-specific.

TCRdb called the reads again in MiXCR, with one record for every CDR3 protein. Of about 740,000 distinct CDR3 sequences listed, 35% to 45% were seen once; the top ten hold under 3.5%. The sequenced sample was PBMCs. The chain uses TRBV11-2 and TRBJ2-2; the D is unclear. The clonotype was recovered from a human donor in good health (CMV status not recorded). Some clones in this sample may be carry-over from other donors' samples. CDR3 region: CASSLALFANTGELFF. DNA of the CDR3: TGTGCCAGCAGCTTAGCGTTGTTTGCGAACACCGGGGAGCTGTTTTTT. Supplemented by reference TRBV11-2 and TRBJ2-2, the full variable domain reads EAGVAQSPRYKIIEKRQSVAFWCNPISGHATLYWYQQILGQGPKLLIQFQNNGVVDDSQLPKDRFSAERLKGVDSTLKIQPAKLEDSAVYLCASSLALFANTGELFFGEGSRLTVL.